This T cell receptor (beta chain) was captured by sequencing in a study of blood T cell repertoires in COVID-19. Study at large: Material from acute and convalescent COVID-19 was sourced from the United States, Italy and Spain.

Germline V gene data show CDR1 as MDHEN and CDR2 as SYDVKM. This CDR3 is built from 12 residues. V lost 7 bases to trimming and J lost 3 bases, with 8 bases between them. Recruitment covered roughly 22 US areas and drew participants whose ages spanned roughly 18 to 90 years. Participants were placed into cohorts based on the clinical history they reported. This clone has just a few counts. The authors' processing: Nucleated cell counts were estimated from reference gene primer amplification. TCRdb keeps only in-frame clones here, not all; method: immunoSEQ multiplex PCR. That table furnishes V, J and clone size, whereas the DNA furnished D and trimming. The sample has 300,000 or so clones, around 84% seen once.

The receptor was derived from a woman aged 18 to 35 who had recovered from COVID-19. The gene calls are TRBV28 and TRBJ2-3; D is possibly TRBD1 (6 bases). Material for sequencing was PBMCs or T cells enriched from blood (not recorded which). CDR3 sequence reads: CASTQGTDTQYF. CDR3 DNA: TGTGCCAGCACCCAGGGGACAGATACGCAGTATTTT.